This TCR beta chain was sequenced during a study of blood T cell dynamics during melanoma immunotherapy (TCRdb year 2020). Study-level background: All patients had metastatic melanoma and were given first-line pembrolizumab or nivolumab plus ipilimumab as standard of care in the United Kingdom. The training cohort was made up of consecutive patients, while a further independent group of patients from the same centre was pooled to form an external validation set. To identify early correlates of response, the study profiled peripheral T cell receptor repertoires in patients with metastatic melanoma before and after one cycle of checkpoint inhibitor therapy. The research as a whole found: Whether the T cell clones driving repertoire changes were melanoma-specific or reflected general immune activation could not be determined in the study. The relatively small sample size was acknowledged as a potential limitation on generalization of the results. Patients who later achieved disease control showed a bifurcated PBMC repertoire reorganization at W3, with increased clonality or increased diversity, unlike progressors.

The junction shows trimming of 4 bases on V and 6 bases on J, plus 10 bases between the germline ends. Looking up the germline V gene yields CDR1 SGHRS and CDR2 YFSETQ. The CDR3 covers 13 residues, taking in both the cysteine and the phenylalanine. This entry keeps only the CDR3 DNA: 39 bases, framed from base 1. Notes on this clone: Which antigen it targets is not known. No base quality values were provided; no much bigger clone lies one nucleotide off.

Every bulk PBMC sample was loaded with the same fixed amount of approximately 330 ng of DNA. Following the manufacturer instructions, the immunoSEQ TCRb Assay kit was used to amplify TCR beta CDR3 sequences from genomic DNA. The KAPA Library Quantification Kit for Illumina platforms was used to quantify the pooled libraries by qPCR. Sequencing of the pooled libraries was done on an Illumina NextSeq 500, with clustering at 0.6-1.1 pM. Per the source publication's procedure: Analysis of the TCR data relied on immunoSEQ ANALYZER and the R LymphoSeq package. A rearrangement efficiency score was calculated as productive divided by the sum of productive and non-productive CDR3 sequences. Clonality was measured with the Gini coefficient and diversity with the Renyi index at alpha=1, and both measures were compared pairwise between timepoints within each patient. Clonal relatedness, based on an edit distance of 3, and repertoire similarity, based on the Bhattacharyya coefficient, were both computed in LymphoSeq. To classify response, a linear discriminant analysis based on week-3 changes in clonality and diversity was built using the R MASS and caret packages. This is the immuneACCESS table as TCRdb keeps it, with only in-frame sequences that have V and J called. A part of the clones is gone; compared with another copy, unresolved V genes explain less than half, and the rest is unexplained. The V and J calls and clone size are taken from that table; D and trimming were inferred from the DNA. The sample table lists roughly 15,000 clones, more than 75% of them with a count of one. About 4.6% of the sample comes from the top ten.

Reading the label with the study, this specimen's time point is: pre-treatment baseline. Blood was sampled before treatment (T0) and at week 3 (W3), after the first cycle of checkpoint blockade. Except for a couple of patients with rapid clinical progression, response was assessed 12 weeks after the first infusion by RECIST 1.1; disease control meant complete response, partial response or stable disease. Patients were excluded for prior systemic cancer treatment, concomitant immunosuppressant therapy or synchronous other active malignancies. To track both circulating cells and T cell turnover, TCR beta was sequenced from bulk PBMC as well as from plasma cell-free DNA. PBMC were isolated from blood with Lymphoprep and SepMate tubes, followed by red cell lysis. DNA from PBMC and sorted T cell subsets was extracted with QIAamp DNA Blood Mini kits.

This chain is built from TRBV5-1 and TRBJ2-2; TRBD2 is a weak D gene call, 5 bases matching. The material sequenced was blood, taken from a patient treated with checkpoint blockade. This TCR derives from a human donor with melanoma. The DNA sequence is given as TGCGCCAGCAGCCCAAGGGAGCCCGGGGAGCTGTTTTTT. Its protein product is CASSPREPGELFF. This CDR3, with the reference TRBV5-1 and TRBJ2-2 proteins standing in past its ends, gives the full variable domain KAGVTQTPRYLIKTRGQQVTLSCSPISGHRSVSWYQQTPGQGLQFLFEYFSETQRNKGNFPGRFSGRQFSNSRSEMNVSTLELGDSALYLCASSPREPGELFFGEGSRLTVL.